This is a list of T cell receptor beta chains from one sample in a study of shared clonotypes between healthy human individuals. Sequencing used immunoSEQ multiplex PCR; TCRdb keeps in-frame clones, though not all of them. The sample gives 2.5 million or so clones, roughly 92% of which show up once; around 0.15% is in the top ten. The sequencing sample was made of naive CD4+ T cells sorted from blood. These receptor sequences come from a man aged 18-30 years in good health. Both conserved end residues are part of each CDR3. A D gene is named only where the DNA matches it firmly. Expanded clones are given a class, and other clones once, few, many or no size at all.

clone size | D gene | J gene | V gene | CDR3 DNA | CDR3 protein
- | - | TRBJ2-7 | TRBV13 | TGTGCCAGCAGCTATCAGGGACCGCCTTACATGCAGTACTTC | CASSYQGPPYMQYF
- | - | TRBJ2-2 | TRBV5-8 | TGTGCCAGCAGCTTTTGGGCCGGGGAGCTGTTTTTT | CASSFWAGELFF
- | TRBD1 | TRBJ2-7 | TRBV28 | TGTGCCAGCAGTTTACCCTTGACAGGGGCCTACGAGCAGTACTTC | CASSLPLTGAYEQYF
- | - | TRBJ1-4 | TRBV5-1 | TGCGCCAGCAGCTTTGGGATCCTTGGGAATGAAAAACTGTTTTTT | CASSFGILGNEKLFF
- | - | TRBJ1-6 | TRBV5-1 | TGCGCCAGCAGCTTGGAAGGGCCCCGCTCACCCCTCCACTTT | CASSLEGPRSPLHF
- | - | TRBJ1-5 | TRBV19 | TGTGCCAGTAGTGACCTCGGCGCGACGACAGGACATAGGCCCCAGCATTTT | CASSDLGATTGHRPQHF
- | TRBD1 | TRBJ2-7 | TRBV2 | TGTGCCAGCAGTGGGGGGACAGGAGTCAGGTACGAGCAGTACTTC | CASSGGTGVRYEQYF
- | TRBD2 | TRBJ2-2 | TRBV5-1 | TGCGCCAGCAGCTTGACTAGCGGGGGGTTCGCGAACACCGGGGAGCTGTTTTTT | CASSLTSGGFANTGELFF
once | - | TRBJ2-1 | TRBV6-1 | TGTGCCAGCAGTGGAAACACTAGAGAGCAGTTCTTC | CASSGNTREQFF
- | TRBD1 | TRBJ2-7 | TRBV2 | TGTGCCAGCAGTGCACGGGACAGGGTGGGCTACGAGCAGTACTTC | CASSARDRVGYEQYF
- | TRBD1 | TRBJ1-4 | TRBV28 | TGTGCCAGCAGTTCCTCAGACAGGGAACGGGGGGAAAAACTGTTTTTT | CASSSSDRERGEKLFF
- | TRBD1 | TRBJ2-7 | TRBV11-2 | TGTGCCAGCAGCGCCCGACAGGGATCCTACGAGCAGTACTTC | CASSARQGSYEQYF
- | TRBD2 | TRBJ2-5 | TRBV14 | TGTGCCAGCAGCTTGGCAGGACTTCTCCAGCGGGGTCAAGAGACCCAGTACTTC | CASSLAGLLQRGQETQYF
once | - | TRBJ1-2 | TRBV5-1 | TGCGCCAGCAGCTTGGGCCAGGGTGCCGGTGGCTACACCTTC | CASSLGQGAGGYTF
- | TRBD1 | TRBJ1-4 | TRBV28 | TGTGCCAGCCAGACAGGGGGAGGTGAAAAACTGTTTTTT | CASQTGGGEKLFF
- | - | TRBJ1-5 | TRBV7-9 | TGTGCCAGCAGCTTAGCGCAGGTCGGGAATCAGCCCCAGCATTTT | CASSLAQVGNQPQHF
once | TRBD2 | TRBJ2-2 | TRBV7-9 | TGTGCCAGCAGCTCAACCGGGACTAGCGGTACGAACACCGGGGAGCTGTTTTTT | CASSSTGTSGTNTGELFF
few | - | TRBJ1-1 | TRBV6-4 | TGTGCCAGCAGTCCACAGGGGAACACTGAAGCTTTCTTT | CASSPQGNTEAFF
- | TRBD1 | TRBJ2-7 | TRBV5-1 | TGCGCCAGCAGCTTAGGTTCAGGGGGCATGCCCTACGAGCAGTACTTC | CASSLGSGGMPYEQYF
- | - | TRBJ2-7 | TRBV5-1 | TGCGCCAGCAGCGAACAGGGACCCTCCTACGAGCAGTACTTC | CASSEQGPSYEQYF
- | TRBD1 | TRBJ1-1 | TRBV5-1 | TGCGCCAGTTTTCCTGGTGGACAGGTATCCTTAAAGAACACTGAAGCTTTCTTT | CASFPGGQVSLKNTEAFF
few | - | TRBJ1-6 | TRBV6-1 | TGTGCCAGCAGTCTCACAGGAGGGGACTCACCCCTCCACTTT | CASSLTGGDSPLHF
- | TRBD2 | TRBJ2-7 | TRBV5-6 | TGTGCCAGCAGCTTTACCTCCGGGACTAACCTGTACGAGCAGTACTTC | CASSFTSGTNLYEQYF
- | - | TRBJ2-1 | TRBV4-3 | TGCGCCAGCAGCCAAGATCCCAGGGGATACAATGAGCAGTTCTTC | CASSQDPRGYNEQFF
- | - | TRBJ2-5 | TRBV5-1 | TGCGCCAGCAGCTTGGGTCCAGGGGACGTGGAGACCCAGTACTTC | CASSLGPGDVETQYF
- | TRBD1 | TRBJ2-5 | TRBV7-9 | TGTGCCAGCGGGACAGGGGGCGCGGGGACCCAGTACTTC | CASGTGGAGTQYF
- | TRBD2 | TRBJ2-7 | TRBV7-2 | TGTGCCAGCACCAGAGCGGGGGGGGTCTTTCGCTACGAGCAGTACTTC | CASTRAGGVFRYEQYF
- | - | TRBJ1-5 | TRBV19 | TGTGCCAGTAGTATGGCAGGAGGTCCGCCCCAGCATTTT | CASSMAGGPPQHF
- | TRBD2 | TRBJ2-3 | TRBV7-2 | TGTGCCAGCAGCTTAGTTTCTATGGCGGGGGGACTCACAGATACGCAGTATTTT | CASSLVSMAGGLTDTQYF
- | - | TRBJ2-7 | TRBV7-9 | TGTGCCAGCAGCGTAACGGTCCTCGACTACGAGCAGTACTTC | CASSVTVLDYEQYF
- | - | TRBJ2-3 | TRBV7-9 | TGTGCGTCCGGGGGCGGGAACACAGATACGCAGTATTTT | CASGGGNTDTQYF
- | - | TRBJ1-4 | TRBV4-3 | TGCGCCAGCAGCCAAGAAGAAGGTGAAAAACTGTTTTTT | CASSQEEGEKLFF
- | TRBD1 | TRBJ1-1 | TRBV25-1 | TGTGCCAGCATACAGGGGTCAAACACTGAAGCTTTCTTT | CASIQGSNTEAFF
- | TRBD2 | TRBJ2-7 | TRBV7-2 | TGTGCCAGCAGCTTAAAATCTACTAGCGGGGCGGGTAACGAGCAGTACTTC | CASSLKSTSGAGNEQYF
- | - | TRBJ2-7 | TRBV5-1 | TGCGCCAGCAGCGTGGACGGGGCCTACGAGCAGTACTTC | CASSVDGAYEQYF
- | - | TRBJ1-1 | TRBV6-1 | TGTGCCAGCAGTGAAGCTTGGACCGCGGTGTACACTGAAGCTTTCTTT | CASSEAWTAVYTEAFF
once | TRBD1 | TRBJ2-7 | TRBV27 | TGTGCCAGCCGCCAATCCGGGACAGGGGGCGAGCAGTACTTC | CASRQSGTGGEQYF
- | - | TRBJ2-7 | TRBV9 | TGTGCCAGCAGCGTAGAAACAGGAACCTACGAGCAGTACTTC | CASSVETGTYEQYF
- | - | TRBJ2-2 | TRBV28 | TGTGCCAGTCATAGGGGCTCGAACACCGGGGAGCTGTTTTTT | CASHRGSNTGELFF
- | TRBD1 | TRBJ2-5 | TRBV28 | TGTGCCAGCAGCTTTTACTGGGACAGGAGGAACCGGGAGACCCAGTACTTC | CASSFYWDRRNRETQYF
- | - | TRBJ1-3 | TRBV18 | TGTGCCAGCTCACTGATTAACACGGAATCCTCTGGAAACACCATATATTTT | CASSLINTESSGNTIYF
- | TRBD2 | TRBJ2-3 | TRBV7-3 | TGTGCCAGCAGCCTCTCTAGCGGGGGGATTACAGATACGCAGTATTTT | CASSLSSGGITDTQYF
- | TRBD2 | TRBJ2-4 | TRBV18 | TGTGCCAGCTCCCCGGGAGGCGGTGACGGGGGAAACATTCAGTACTTC | CASSPGGGDGGNIQYF
- | - | TRBJ1-5 | TRBV2 | TGTGCCAGCGCCGGACATTCCCAGCCCCAGCATTTT | CASAGHSQPQHF
- | - | TRBJ2-5 | TRBV2 | TGTGCCAGCAGTTATCAGGGGAAAGAGACCCAGTACTTC | CASSYQGKETQYF
- | TRBD1 | TRBJ2-6 | TRBV7-3 | TGTGCCAGCAGCCCGCGGGACAGGGGTCGTGGGGCCAACGTCCTGACTTTC | CASSPRDRGRGANVLTF
- | TRBD2 | TRBJ2-5 | TRBV10-3 | TGTGCCATCAGTGGGACGGGCCTAGCGGGAGTACAAGAGACCCAGTACTTC | CAISGTGLAGVQETQYF
- | - | TRBJ1-2 | TRBV6-6 | TGTGCCAGCAGGTACCTGGGCTACACCTTC | CASRYLGYTF
- | - | TRBJ1-5 | TRBV27 | TGTGCCAGTCTGGGCAGACCGAATCAGCCCCAGCATTTT | CASLGRPNQPQHF
- | - | TRBJ1-6 | TRBV11-2 | TGTGCCAGCAGCTTATCCGCGACAGTCTCCTATAATTCACCCCTCCACTTT | CASSLSATVSYNSPLHF
- | - | TRBJ2-7 | TRBV4-1 | TGCGCCAGCAGCCAAGATTTCCCCAGCAGCTCCTACGAGCAGTACTTC | CASSQDFPSSSYEQYF
- | - | TRBJ1-3 | TRBV9 | TGTGCCAGCAGCGTAGCAATAACCGGAAACACCATATATTTT | CASSVAITGNTIYF
- | - | TRBJ1-2 | TRBV28 | TGTGCCAGCAGCCCCCAGGCCTATGGCTACACCTTC | CASSPQAYGYTF
- | - | TRBJ1-2 | TRBV6-5 | TGTGCCAGCAGTTACTCAGGTTCCGGAGGCTACACCTTC | CASSYSGSGGYTF
- | TRBD2 | TRBJ2-3 | TRBV2 | TGTGCCAGCAGTGAAGATTCGAAGTGGGCTACGTTAAACAGCGGGGGGGGTCAAGATACGCAGTATTTT | CASSEDSKWATLNSGGGQDTQYF